The 6 T cell receptor beta chains below come from one sample, sequenced in a study of blood T cell repertoires in COVID-19. The protocol was immunoSEQ multiplex PCR, while the TCRdb copy is restricted to in-frame clones and leaves out a portion. Seen here are approximately 260,000 clones, 80% to 95% observed once, and the top ten hold 1.9%. The sample consisted of PBMCs or T cells enriched from blood (not recorded which). The receptors were gathered from a woman younger than 35 who had recovered from COVID-19.

The rearrangement joins TRBV10-3 to TRBJ1-2, with TRBD1 identical over 12 bases. The CDR3 extends over 14 amino acids. The ends lost 5 bases at V and 8 bases at J; junction bases unmatched: 6. Germline values: CDR1 ENHRY, CDR2 SYGVKD. CDR3 amino acids: CAISWDRGRDGYTF. In DNA form, the CDR3 reads TGTGCCATCAGTTGGGACAGGGGGCGGGACGGCTACACCTTC.

This chain uses TRBV12-3 or TRBV12-4 with TRBJ1-6, with D perhaps TRBD1 (6 bases). Trimming cost V 3 bases and J 9 bases, with 6 bases left between them. CDR3 size: 12 residues. The CDR3 loop is CASSFRGSPLHF. In DNA, the CDR3 is TGTGCCAGCAGTTTCAGGGGTTCACCCCTCCACTTT.

The genes are TRBV11-3 and TRBJ2-7, with 7 bases that match TRBD2. Trimming removed 4 bases from V and 3 bases from J; junction bases left unmatched: 9. The germline gives CDR1 SGHNT, CDR2 YENEEA. The CDR3 is made up of 15 amino acids. DNA for the CDR3: TGTGCCAGCAGCTCCTCCTGGGCTAGCGGCTACGAGCAGTACTTC. Protein: CASSSSWASGYEQYF.

The chain has TRBV3-1 (or the pseudogene TRBV3-2) and TRBJ1-1; 9 nucleotides agree with TRBD1. The CDR3 has 13 amino acids. Germline CDR1 and CDR2: LGHDT and YNNKEL (reference sequence). V shed 6 bases and J 4 bases; nucleotides not matched to a gene: 3. The CDR3 nucleotides are TGTGCCAGCAGTAAGACAGGGGGCACTGAAGCTTTCTTT. Translation: CASSKTGGTEAFF.

This chain joins TRBV10-3 and TRBJ1-1; weak D call: TRBD1 (6 bases). The CDR3 has 15 residues. Trimming left V 3 bases short and J 1 base short, with 12 bases between. Germline V gives CDR1 ENHRY, CDR2 SYGVKD. For the CDR3, the DNA is TGTGCCATCAGTGAAACCGGACAGAAGAACACTGAAGCTTTCTTT. It yields the protein CAISETGQKNTEAFF.

In this sample, this clone turned up a few times. The rearrangement uses TRBV19 and TRBJ2-1, with TRBD2 matching over 9 bases. The CDR3 is 15 residues long. Germline V CDR1 and CDR2: LNHDA, SQIVND (reference sequence). Losses at the gene ends were 2 bases for V and 5 bases for J; bases not matched to a gene: 4. CDR3 loop: CASSIQGGRDNEQFF. CDR3 DNA sequence: TGTGCCAGTAGTATACAGGGCGGGAGGGACAATGAGCAGTTCTTC. The whole variable domain, remainder taken from reference TRBV19 and TRBJ2-1, is DGGITQSPKYLFRKEGQNVTLSCEQNLNHDAMYWYRQDPGQGLRLIYYSQIVNDFQKGDIAEGYSVSREKKESFPLTVTSAQKNPTAFYLCASSIQGGRDNEQFFGPGTRLTVL.